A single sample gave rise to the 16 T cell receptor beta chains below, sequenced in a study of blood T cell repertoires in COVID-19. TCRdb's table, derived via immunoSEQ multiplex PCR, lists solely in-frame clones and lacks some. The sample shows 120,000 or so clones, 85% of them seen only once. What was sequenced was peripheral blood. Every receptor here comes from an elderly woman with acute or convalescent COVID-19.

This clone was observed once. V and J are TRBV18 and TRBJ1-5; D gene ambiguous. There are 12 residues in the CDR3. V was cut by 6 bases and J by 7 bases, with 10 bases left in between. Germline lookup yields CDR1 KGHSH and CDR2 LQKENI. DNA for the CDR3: TGTGCCAGCTCGGGCCCTGGGCAGCCCCAGCATTTT. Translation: CASSGPGQPQHF.

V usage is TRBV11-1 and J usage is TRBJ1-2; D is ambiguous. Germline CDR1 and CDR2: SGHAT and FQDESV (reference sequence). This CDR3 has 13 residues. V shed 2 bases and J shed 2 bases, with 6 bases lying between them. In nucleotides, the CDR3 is TGTGCCAGCAGCTTAAACTCGAACTATGGCTACACCTTC. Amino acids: CASSLNSNYGYTF.

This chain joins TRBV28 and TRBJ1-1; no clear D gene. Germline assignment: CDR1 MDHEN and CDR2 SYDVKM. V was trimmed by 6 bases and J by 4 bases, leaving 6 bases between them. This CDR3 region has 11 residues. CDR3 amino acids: CASSEVTEAFF. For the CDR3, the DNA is TGTGCCAGCAGCGAGGTCACTGAAGCTTTCTTT.

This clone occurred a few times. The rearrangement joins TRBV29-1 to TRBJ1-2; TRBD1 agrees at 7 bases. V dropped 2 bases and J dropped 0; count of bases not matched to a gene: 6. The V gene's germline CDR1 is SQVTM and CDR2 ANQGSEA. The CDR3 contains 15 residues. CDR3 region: CSVERGHQANYGYTF. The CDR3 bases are TGCAGCGTTGAAAGGGGGCATCAAGCTAACTATGGCTACACCTTC.

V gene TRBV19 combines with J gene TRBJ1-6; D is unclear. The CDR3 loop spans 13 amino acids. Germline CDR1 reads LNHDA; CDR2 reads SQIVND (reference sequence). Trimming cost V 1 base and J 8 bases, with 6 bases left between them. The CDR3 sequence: CASSIVRDSPLHF. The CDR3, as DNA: TGTGCCAGTAGTATAGTCCGGGATTCACCCCTCCACTTT. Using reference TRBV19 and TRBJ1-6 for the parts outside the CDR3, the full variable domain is DGGITQSPKYLFRKEGQNVTLSCEQNLNHDAMYWYRQDPGQGLRLIYYSQIVNDFQKGDIAEGYSVSREKKESFPLTVTSAQKNPTAFYLCASSIVRDSPLHFGNGTRLTVT.

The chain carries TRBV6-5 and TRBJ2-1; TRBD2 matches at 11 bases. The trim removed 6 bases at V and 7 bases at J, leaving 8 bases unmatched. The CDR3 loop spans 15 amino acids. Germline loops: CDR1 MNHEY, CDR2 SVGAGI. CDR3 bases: TGTGCCAGCAGCCTTAGCGGGGGGGCCGTAAATGAGCAGTTCTTC. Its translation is CASSLSGGAVNEQFF.

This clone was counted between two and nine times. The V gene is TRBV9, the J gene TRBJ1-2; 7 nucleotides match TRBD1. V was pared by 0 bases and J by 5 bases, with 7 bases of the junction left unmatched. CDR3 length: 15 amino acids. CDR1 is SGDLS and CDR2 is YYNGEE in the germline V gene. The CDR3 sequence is CASSVGRDRVYGYTF. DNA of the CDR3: TGTGCCAGCAGCGTAGGCAGGGACAGAGTTTATGGCTACACCTTC.

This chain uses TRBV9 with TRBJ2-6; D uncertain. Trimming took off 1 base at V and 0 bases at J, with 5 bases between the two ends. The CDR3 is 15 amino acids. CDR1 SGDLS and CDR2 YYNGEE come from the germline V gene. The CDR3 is CASSVQDSGANVLTF. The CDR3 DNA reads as TGTGCCAGCAGCGTACAGGACTCTGGGGCCAACGTCCTGACTTTC. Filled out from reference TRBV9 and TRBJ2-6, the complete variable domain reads DSGVTQTPKHLITATGQRVTLRCSPRSGDLSVYWYQQSLDQGLQFLIQYYNGEERAKGNILERFSAQQFPDLHSELNLSSLELGDSALYFCASSVQDSGANVLTFGAGSRLTVL.

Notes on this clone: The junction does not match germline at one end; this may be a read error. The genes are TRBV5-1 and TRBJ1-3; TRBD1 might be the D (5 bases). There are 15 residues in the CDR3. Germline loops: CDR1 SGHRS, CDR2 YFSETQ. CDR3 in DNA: TGCGCCAGCGCCCCTTCCTCGACGCAGGGAAGCACCATATATTTT. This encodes CASAPSSTQGSTIYF. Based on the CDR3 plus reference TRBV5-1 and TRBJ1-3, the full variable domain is KAGVTQTPRYLIKTRGQQVTLSCSPISGHRSVSWYQQTPGQGLQFLFEYFSETQRNKGNFPGRFSGRQFSNSRSEMNVSTLELGDSALYLCASAPSSTQGSTIYFGEGSWLTVV.

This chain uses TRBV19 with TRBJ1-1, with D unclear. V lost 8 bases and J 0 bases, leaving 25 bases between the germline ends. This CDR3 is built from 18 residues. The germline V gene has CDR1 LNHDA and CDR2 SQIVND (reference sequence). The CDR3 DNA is TGTGCCAGTGGAAGACAAGGATCCAGAGGGTATGTGAACACTGAAGCTTTCTTT. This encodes CASGRQGSRGYVNTEAFF.

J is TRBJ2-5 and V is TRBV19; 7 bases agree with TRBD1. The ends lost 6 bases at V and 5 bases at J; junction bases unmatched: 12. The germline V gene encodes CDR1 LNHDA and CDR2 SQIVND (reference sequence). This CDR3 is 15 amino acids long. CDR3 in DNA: TGTGCCAGTAGCCCCCAGGCGACAGGGCGGGAGACCCAGTACTTC. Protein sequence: CASSPQATGRETQYF. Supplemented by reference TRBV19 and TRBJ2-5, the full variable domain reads DGGITQSPKYLFRKEGQNVTLSCEQNLNHDAMYWYRQDPGQGLRLIYYSQIVNDFQKGDIAEGYSVSREKKESFPLTVTSAQKNPTAFYLCASSPQATGRETQYFGPGTRLLVL.

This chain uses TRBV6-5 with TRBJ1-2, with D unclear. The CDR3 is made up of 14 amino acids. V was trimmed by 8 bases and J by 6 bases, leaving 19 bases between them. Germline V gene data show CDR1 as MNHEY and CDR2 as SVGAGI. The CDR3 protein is CASHRRSGGNGYTF. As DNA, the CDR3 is TGTGCCAGCCACCGAAGGTCAGGAGGGAATGGCTACACCTTC.

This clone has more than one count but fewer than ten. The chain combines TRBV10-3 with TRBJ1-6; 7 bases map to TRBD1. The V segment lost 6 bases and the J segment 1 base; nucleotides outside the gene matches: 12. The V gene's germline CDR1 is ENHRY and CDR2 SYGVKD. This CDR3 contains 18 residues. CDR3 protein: CAIRRQGSSSSYNSPLHF. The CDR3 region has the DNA TGTGCCATCAGGCGACAGGGTAGCTCATCGTCCTATAATTCACCCCTCCACTTT.

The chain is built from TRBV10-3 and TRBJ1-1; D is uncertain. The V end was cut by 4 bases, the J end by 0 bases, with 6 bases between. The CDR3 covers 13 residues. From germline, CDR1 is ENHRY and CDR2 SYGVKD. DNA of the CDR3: TGTGCCATCAGTGTCGAGGTGAACACTGAAGCTTTCTTT. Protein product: CAISVEVNTEAFF.

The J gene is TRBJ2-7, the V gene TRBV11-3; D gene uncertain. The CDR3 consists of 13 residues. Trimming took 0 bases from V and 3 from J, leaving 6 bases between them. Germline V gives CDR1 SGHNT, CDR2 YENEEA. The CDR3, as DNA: TGTGCCAGCAGCTTAGAGGCCAGCTACGAGCAGTACTTC. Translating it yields CASSLEASYEQYF.

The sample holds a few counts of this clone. Here the CDR3 reads CASSNTPGGTGYEQYF. In nucleotides, the CDR3 is TGTGCCAGTAGCAACACCCCGGGGGGGACAGGGTACGAGCAGTACTTC. The chain joins TRBV19 to TRBJ2-7; tentatively, D is TRBD1 (9 bases). This CDR3 spans 16 amino acids. V was trimmed by 6 bases and J by 4 bases, leaving 22 bases between them. Germline assignment: CDR1 LNHDA and CDR2 SQIVND (reference sequence).